The rows below give T cell receptor beta chains drawn from one sample of a study of T cells in Graves' hyperthyroidism and ophthalmopathy. TCRdb re-analysed the multiplex PCR reads in MiXCR, keeping a single row per CDR3 protein. The data hold around 600,000 distinct CDR3 sequences, with more than 14% observed a single time. Specimen: blood. The receptors were sampled from a woman aged 45-60 years with Graves' ophthalmopathy. The conserved cysteine and the conserved F or W are not part of the CDR3 here. Clone size is given for some rows only: seen once, a few or many times, or a class if the clone is expanded.

>TRBV28|few
ASSFVTGASYT
>TRBV7-9|many
ASSEPRAGASYEQY
>TRBV4-1|few
ATAGVPGEQY
>TRBV20-1|.
SASSGGYSYNEQF
>TRBV28|many
ASSLSRDGYT
>TRBV5-5|many
ASSLGTGAFQPQH
>TRBV28|many
ASSLWAATYEQY
>TRBV24-1|.
ATSGIGLEGTDTQY
>TRBV2|many
ASSERPGGTEAF
>TRBV29-1|many
SVGILGIGPYEQY
>TRBV12-3/TRBV12-4|many
ASSLEVGGARHQPQH
>TRBV30|many
AWRGTGQRAKNIQY
>TRBV30|few
AWKLAGGWSYEQY